The rows below give T cell receptor beta chains drawn from one sample of a study of shared clonotypes between healthy human individuals. Generated by immunoSEQ multiplex PCR, the TCRdb table keeps only in-frame clones and is missing some. The sample shows approximately 470,000 clones, 81% of them seen only once. Sequenced material: PBMCs. Receptors were obtained from a woman aged 40-49 years in good health. Some clones in this sample may be carry-over from other donors' samples. CDR3s include the opening cysteine and the closing phenylalanine or tryptophan. Clone size, where shown, is once, few, many, or a class for clones that have expanded.

TRBV7-3	TRBJ2-1	-	CASSPSRLGYNEQFF
TRBV6-1	TRBJ2-7	-	CASSPRAGGLYEQYF
TRBV7-9	TRBJ1-1	-	CASSVQGSDTEAFF
TRBV25-1	TRBJ1-2	-	CASTGTARLYGYTF
TRBV18	TRBJ1-4	-	CASSPRESEKLFF
TRBV4-2	TRBJ1-4	once	CASSQNPSGTGNEKLFF
TRBV18	TRBJ1-5	-	CASSPGRVSNQPQHF
TRBV5-1	TRBJ2-2	-	CASSPAPWMEGTGELFF
TRBV12-5	TRBJ2-2	-	CASGLVTSGNTGELFF
TRBV30	TRBJ1-1	-	CAGRQTGGTQRNTEAFF
TRBV6-1	TRBJ2-1	-	CASSEYRVLGSYNEQFF
TRBV18	TRBJ2-3	-	CASSPAEDTQYF
TRBV28	TRBJ1-3	-	CASKAEGGFSGNTIYF
TRBV28	TRBJ2-7	-	CASSPGLDEQYF
TRBV28	TRBJ2-7	-	CASSPQGGEVWDEQYF
TRBV4-3	TRBJ1-4	-	CASSRDPNEKLFF
TRBV5-1	TRBJ2-7	-	CASSSPGGSDEQYF
TRBV27	TRBJ2-7	once	CASRSRDRGLGWYEQYF
TRBV4-2	TRBJ2-1	-	CASSSTGGNTYNEQFF
TRBV30	-	few	CAWSLDMSYEQYF
TRBV9	TRBJ2-3	-	CASSVGGRGTQYF
TRBV4-1	TRBJ2-1	-	CASSLPAGGPEQFF
TRBV2	TRBJ2-2	-	CASSLDSRAGELFF
TRBV9	TRBJ1-2	-	CASSPGVGGYGYTF
TRBV6-1	TRBJ1-1	-	CASSATLNTEAFF
TRBV6-4	TRBJ2-1	-	CASSEWAGLTYNEQFF
TRBV5-3	TRBJ1-2	-	CASSPIPTGGYGYTF
TRBV30	TRBJ2-2	-	CALPRWGRELFF
TRBV9	TRBJ1-5	-	CASSPGEYSNQPQHF
TRBV7-2	TRBJ1-1	once	CASSFRQGTVTEAFF
TRBV19	TRBJ1-1	-	CASSQTRDRSLNTEAFF
TRBV29-1	TRBJ2-5	-	CSVGGGQAAETQYF
TRBV29-1	TRBJ2-1	medium-sized	CSVSRSGEQFF
TRBV19	TRBJ1-2	few	CASFSWGRTATNYGYTF
TRBV19	TRBJ2-2	-	CASRSGRGTGELFF
TRBV7-9	TRBJ2-5	few	CASSPVPIRNQETQYF
TRBV2	TRBJ1-1	-	CASSLDRFGTEAFF
TRBV11-2	TRBJ1-3	once	CASSLAGQGNTIYF
TRBV5-1	TRBJ2-7	-	CASSFRGSSYEQYF
TRBV6-1	TRBJ1-5	-	CASSEMDKWQPQHF
TRBV5-4	TRBJ2-3	-	CASSLASGRRGDTQYF
TRBV7-3	TRBJ2-5	-	CASSVRGSETQYF
TRBV6-1	TRBJ2-7	few	CASAQSSYEQYF
TRBV28	TRBJ2-7	many	CASRTGGIYEQYF
TRBV5-4	TRBJ2-3	-	CASSSTDTQYF
TRBV21-1	TRBJ1-2	-	CASSKIEGHHYGYTF
TRBV4-3	TRBJ2-3	-	CASSQDSAAGGGMDTQYF
TRBV19	TRBJ2-5	-	CASSTAGTSGQDFRETQYF
TRBV18	TRBJ1-1	few	CASSPRTGVLDTEAFF
TRBV30	TRBJ1-2	-	CAWSRTGTPYGYTF
TRBV7-5	TRBJ2-1	-	CARSLNRGLWLDTNEQFF
TRBV10-3	TRBJ2-5	-	CAISGRTGLDQETQYF
TRBV10-3	TRBJ2-7	-	CAISVSGSSFEQYF
TRBV28	TRBJ2-7	-	CASSRLGVRALYEQYF